This entry concerns a single T cell receptor (beta chain). No antigen is known for it. Within one base of it there is no much larger clone, and no base qualities were kept. The cohort comprised 550 to 700 healthy bone marrow donors. All cohort members were sampled while nominally healthy, although unrecorded immune exposures were likely present. The donor tested CMV seronegative, placing the donor among the 350 to 400 seronegative members of the cohort. Every donor gave a peripheral blood sample, and the peripheral blood mononuclear cells from that sample were used for TCR beta sequencing. Genomic DNA was extracted from the blood cell samples with the Qiagen DNeasy Blood Extraction Kit. The sample originates from a study of cytomegalovirus exposure and HLA in healthy donors (TCRdb year 2017). The study in broad terms: An earlier analysis of 587 of the donors reported approximately 280 Gb of sequence data and 100 million to 120 million unique TCR beta sequences obtained from some 200 million T cells. An early release covering roughly 580 HLA-typed donors comprised 250 to 350 gigabases of sequencing data and around 80 million unique TCR sequences. Of the roughly 400 genotyped donors, 75% to 85% were placed in the genetic ancestry cluster associated with self-reported Caucasian donors. The study was designed to test whether signatures of past pathogen exposure could be identified by cataloging public T cell receptors. The study profiled the T cell repertoires of hundreds of subjects by immunosequencing and related them to cytomegalovirus serostatus. Besides the first cohort of around 670 subjects, a separate validation cohort made up of some 110 different subjects was used. To predict cytomegalovirus infection status, the study combined high-throughput TCR immunosequencing, statistical association of individual TCRs with disease status, and machine learning. In a later analysis, previously published TCR beta repertoires from 670 or so donors were re-analyzed and high-resolution HLA genotyping was added so that TCR occurrence patterns could be studied. Rather than drawing on any new phenotypic data, the later analysis identified candidate immune exposures from TCR beta sequences and the way those sequences occurred across donors. An earlier analysis of around 640 of the donors used high-throughput TCR beta sequencing to judge whether each TCR beta V gene segment behaved as functional or pseudogenic. Donor age, sex, ethnicity and CMV serostatus were collected together with the repertoire data. Genome-wide SNP genotypes for about 65% of the 666 donors were used in a later genetic analysis, which treated that subset as a discovery cohort. All discovery cohort repertoires had been generated using a single sequencing platform. HLA typing covered class I and class II loci at four-digit resolution. Typing coverage varied by locus: 629-630 donors for A, B, C, DRB1 and DQB1; approximately 500 for DQA1; some 610 for DPA1; 450 to 480 for DPB1. About five DR-DQ haplotypes were handled as single units for association and clustering because linkage in the cohort was strong. Among several hundred genotyped donors of the cohort, an average of around 250,000 unique TCR beta nucleotide sequences was sequenced per donor, of which about 19% were non-productive. The study at large found these results: The study listed 150 to 200 TCR beta chains as associated with cytomegalovirus. When HLA alleles, especially DR and DQ, strongly co-occurred, TCR associations were difficult to assign to individual alleles. In both the original and validation cohorts, the classifier was reported to diagnose cytomegalovirus status with high specificity and sensitivity. The authors suggested that the approach could potentially be generalized to other disease states and immunological phenotypes. Most CMV-associated TCR beta chains appeared to be HLA-restricted in a later analysis, and the HLA associations seemed to be driven largely by CMV exposure. In a later genetic analysis, fewer N-insertions in productive TCRs were reported among donors in an Asian-associated ancestry cluster than the roughly 640-donor mean. A further reported finding was that TCR beta sequences accurately predicted the HLA-A and HLA-B alleles for most subjects in the first cohort. According to a later analysis, parvovirus B19, influenza, CMV and Epstein-Barr virus appeared linked to several top co-occurrence clusters. Some IMGT-functional V segments, including TRBV6-2 and TRBV6-3, could not be told apart with the 87-base-pair reads, so those segments were excluded. Linkage disequilibrium might explain the correlated functional status among segregating V segments, but an unknown experimental factor could not be ruled out. In an earlier analysis of about 550 of the donors, most TCR beta V segments were observed in productive rearrangements about 87% or about 30% of the time, broadly matching IMGT annotations. The only immune exposure information available for the cohort was CMV serostatus. A group of highly shared sequence variants was considered likely to be a technical artifact of the sequencing pipeline. In a later analysis, the rate of TCR association differed among HLA loci, with DRB1 alleles having the most associated TCRs and HLA-C alleles having the fewest. Compared with equally common non-associated chains, HLA-associated TCR beta chains in a later analysis were more clonally expanded and had lower generation probabilities. The cohort was sequenced for TCR beta chains only, and without alpha or paired-chain data the features that could be detected were limited. At a false discovery rate of 0.05, a later analysis linked approximately 18,000 TCR beta sequences to specific HLA alleles. Presence/absence analyses assumed roughly uniform sequencing depth across donors, an assumption that may not hold. Roughly 17 rarely observed V segments, including chromosome 9 orphons, were excluded from the earlier analysis of some 590 of the donors because counts were too low. HLA typing was unavailable for some donors at each locus, so association tests used only the typed subset. A later genetic analysis associated a missense DCLRE1C variant with V-gene and J-gene trimming of TCR beta chains, and an independent cohort replicated the association. A few of the identified cytomegalovirus-associated TCR beta chains were confirmed in vitro to be specific for cytomegalovirus antigens. While some public TCRs were present in many individuals, most TCR sequences turned up only very rarely across donors.

Library method: the immunoSEQ multiplex PCR assay. For the multiplex PCR, a mixture combining 60 forward primers for TCR Vbeta segments and 13 reverse primers for TCR Jbeta segments was used. The CDR3 region of rearranged TCR beta genes was amplified from genomic DNA by a multiplex PCR assay. Amplified TCR beta libraries were sequenced as 87-base-pair reads on the Illumina HiSeq System. The authors' analysis ran thus. In a later analysis, tens of millions of unique TCR beta chains were counted across the roughly 610 repertoires, and roughly 11 million of these chains were shared by at least two donors. Raw reads were error-corrected and collapsed into unique sequences with a nearest-neighbor algorithm that merged closely related sequences to remove PCR and sequencing errors. CDR3 sequences were aligned to IMGT reference sequences to assign V, D and J gene segments. For a sequence to be retained, a match of at least six nucleotides was required to both a V gene segment and a J gene segment. Rearrangements were called productive when the CDR3 lacked stop codons and stayed in frame with V and J; all others were non-productive. CDR3 was defined by IMGT convention, running from the second conserved V-encoded cysteine to the conserved J-encoded phenylalanine. The earlier analysis of fewer than 700 of the donors excluded sequences that lacked an unambiguous match to a single V gene segment. In an earlier analysis of some 590 of the donors, a V segment was called functional when productive rearrangements were above 56.7%, and segregating when the standard deviation between donors exceeded 5%. To diagnose cytomegalovirus status from the catalog of TCR beta chain sequences, a statistical classification framework was built. In a later analysis, V and J genes were assigned by comparing TCR nucleotide sequences against IMGT/GENE-DB human TR gene sequences. The TCRdist pipeline was used in a later analysis to assign CDR3 sequences and most-parsimonious VDJ recombination scenarios. In a later analysis, each TCR beta chain was defined by its CDR3 amino acid sequence together with its V-gene family, and reads without a unique V-gene family were excluded. In a later analysis, approximately 590 highly shared, low-generation-probability nucleotide sequences were removed to address suspected cross-contamination and a sequencing artifact. In a later analysis, a clonal expansion index for each public chain was calculated from normalized within-repertoire ranks of inferred template counts. Generation probabilities in a later analysis came from a VDJ recombination model fitted to out-of-frame rearrangements, and those results were checked against IGoR. Hypergeometric tests were used in a later analysis to score TCR-TCR, TCR-HLA and TCR-CMV co-occurrence, with a repertoire-size bias correction applied to the TCR pairs. In a later analysis, false discovery rates were estimated by permuting HLA or CMV assignments 20 times. A later analysis grouped co-occurring TCRs with DBSCAN, adding TCRdist sequence similarity when clustering within HLA-allele-positive subsets. Repertoires with fewer than 30,000 or more than 120,000 public chains, plus five repertoires with anomalous nucleotide sharing, were excluded from co-occurrence clustering. This is the immuneACCESS table as TCRdb keeps it, with only in-frame sequences that have V and J called. A part of the clones is gone; compared with another copy, unresolved V genes explain less than half, and the rest is unexplained. The DNA was the basis for D and trimming; V, J and clone size are from that table. The sample table holds 20,000 to 30,000 clones, of which almost 70% were seen once. Jointly, the top ten make up under 4.5% of the sample.

The CDR3 covers 16 residues, taking in both the cysteine and the phenylalanine. Of all the DNA, just the CDR3 is kept, 48 bases in frame from base 1. Taken from the germline V gene, the CDR1 and CDR2 loops are MDHEN and SYDVKM. The germline V and J ends show losses of 6 bases and 7 bases respectively, and no gene match explains 15 bases of the junction. The specimen sequenced was PBMCs. The V gene is TRBV28 and the J gene is TRBJ2-1, with 7 bases matching TRBD2. The clonotype was recovered from a woman between 50 and 59 years old in good health and CMV-seronegative. The nucleotide sequence is TGTGCCAGCAGGCCATCTTCAGCGGGAAGAAGGAATGAGCAGTTCTTC. Its amino acids are CASRPSSAGRRNEQFF.